This TCR beta chain was documented in a study of ipilimumab plus nivolumab after autologous stem cell transplantation. The CDR3 consists of 15 residues. The J segment lost 6 bases and the V segment lost 5 bases, leaving 12 bases of the junction unmatched. Germline lookup yields CDR1 SEHNR and CDR2 FQNEAQ (reference sequence). The repertoire was sequenced with immunoSEQ multiplex PCR; TCRdb's copy has only in-frame clones and lacks some. The top ten hold approximately 15% of the sample, which has around 13,000 clones, around 73% seen once. Ipilimumab, 1 mg/kg, started 14 to 28 days after autologous transplant. Patients received nivolumab 3 mg/kg at weeks 1, 4, 7, 10, then fortnightly to week 26.

The clonotype was recovered from a male donor with diffuse large B-cell lymphoma. This sequence joins TRBV7-9 and TRBJ1-1; 7 bases match TRBD1. This specimen was PBMCs, taken in a trial of ipilimumab plus nivolumab as post-transplant consolidation. CDR3 in amino acids: CASSTWTGVWAEAFF. The CDR3 coding sequence is TGTGCCAGCAGCACCTGGACAGGAGTCTGGGCTGAAGCTTTCTTT.